This is a list of T cell receptor beta chains from one sample in a study of shared clonotypes between healthy human individuals. The repertoire was sequenced with immunoSEQ multiplex PCR; TCRdb's copy has only in-frame clones and lacks some. This table has roughly 2.4 million clones, approximately 96% appearing once. Input material: naive CD4+ T cells sorted from blood. The receptors come from a man between 18 and 35 years old in good health. Each CDR3 is given with its conserved first and last residue. The D gene is left open where the match is weak. Some rows have no size entry. The others give once, few or many, or a class for an expanded clone.

d_call | j_call | v_call | clone_size | cdr3_aa | cdr3_nt
- | TRBJ1-6 | TRBV29-1 | - | CSVGQERNSPLHF | TGCAGCGTCGGACAAGAAAGGAATTCACCCCTCCACTTT
- | TRBJ2-3 | TRBV11-1 | - | CASSLRTDTQYF | TGTGCCAGCAGCTTACGGACAGATACGCAGTATTTT
- | TRBJ2-5 | TRBV7-9 | once | CASSLAAVQETQYF | TGTGCCAGCAGCTTAGCCGCGGTACAAGAGACCCAGTACTTC
- | TRBJ2-3 | TRBV5-4 | - | CASSLSSAIPTDTQYF | TGTGCCAGCAGCTTAAGCTCCGCCATACCCACAGATACGCAGTATTTT
- | TRBJ2-4 | TRBV6-5 | - | CASSYTDPAKNIQYF | TGTGCCAGCAGTTACACAGACCCAGCCAAAAACATTCAGTACTTC
TRBD1 | TRBJ2-5 | TRBV6-6 | - | CASLSETGVAETQYF | TGTGCCAGCCTCTCCGAGACAGGGGTTGCGGAGACCCAGTACTTC
- | TRBJ2-1 | TRBV19 | once | CASGGTVYNEQFF | TGTGCCAGTGGTGGGACGGTTTACAATGAGCAGTTCTTC
TRBD1 | TRBJ1-2 | TRBV25-1 | - | CASSAKTGVLDGYTF | TGTGCCAGCAGTGCAAAAACAGGGGTGTTGGATGGCTACACCTTC
- | TRBJ2-2 | TRBV9 | - | CASSSPNTGELFF | TGTGCCAGCAGTTCTCCGAACACCGGGGAGCTGTTTTTT
TRBD1 | TRBJ2-7 | TRBV6-5 | few | CASNWTGASYEQYF | TGTGCCAGCAACTGGACAGGAGCCTCCTACGAGCAGTACTTC
TRBD1 | TRBJ2-7 | TRBV30 | - | CAWSVQGNEQYF | TGTGCCTGGAGTGTACAGGGGAACGAGCAGTACTTC
- | TRBJ2-4 | TRBV2 | - | CASSLAKNIQYF | TGTGCCAGCAGTCTAGCCAAAAACATTCAGTACTTC
- | TRBJ2-1 | TRBV29-1 | - | CSVDGSAYNEQFF | TGCAGCGTTGATGGGTCAGCCTACAATGAGCAGTTCTTC
TRBD1 | TRBJ1-1 | TRBV2 | few | CASSTRQGNTEAFF | TGTGCCAGCAGCACCAGACAGGGGAACACTGAAGCTTTCTTT
- | TRBJ2-3 | TRBV9 | - | CASSVGVTDTQYF | TGTGCCAGCAGCGTAGGCGTCACAGATACGCAGTATTTT
- | TRBJ2-5 | TRBV28 | - | CASSLAGLGQETQYF | TGTGCCAGCAGCTTGGCGGGACTTGGGCAAGAGACCCAGTACTTC
TRBD2 | TRBJ2-1 | TRBV6-1 | once | CASVTSGRPYEQFF | TGTGCCAGCGTGACTAGCGGGAGACCTTATGAGCAGTTCTTC
- | TRBJ2-5 | TRBV28 | once | CASSGGWLTGDSETQYF | TGTGCCAGCAGTGGGGGGTGGCTTACAGGTGATTCAGAGACCCAGTACTTC
- | TRBJ1-2 | TRBV18 | - | CASSPETGAIGDYGYTF | TGTGCCAGCTCACCCGAAACGGGGGCAATAGGTGACTATGGCTACACCTTC
TRBD1 | TRBJ1-2 | TRBV5-1 | once | CASSAGTTGVGYTF | TGCGCCAGCAGCGCAGGGACTACAGGGGTTGGCTACACCTTC